Here is one T cell receptor beta chain with its context. The antigen is unknown. The sample is drawn from a study of cytomegalovirus exposure and HLA in healthy donors. V lost 5 bases to trimming and J lost 8 bases; unmatched junction nucleotides: 11. Germline CDR1 and CDR2: SGHTA and FQGNSA. This CDR3 is built from 14 residues. Study-level results: Accurate HLA-A and HLA-B prediction from TCR beta sequences was reported for most subjects. Three of the chains that were CMV-associated were confirmed in vitro to be specific for CMV antigens. The study found most TCR sequences rare, yet found some public TCRs in many donors.

The PCR had 60 Vbeta and 13 Jbeta primers. Study processing details: In a later analysis, the count reached some 83 million unique TCR beta chains, with 9 million to 11 million shared. Libraries were prepared by immunoSEQ multiplex PCR; TCRdb keeps only in-frame clonotypes and omits some of them. The DNA was the basis for D and trimming; V, J and clone size are from that table. The top ten hold about 1.9% of the sample, which has 150,000 to 200,000 clones, around 76% seen once. The chain is built from TRBV7-2 and TRBJ2-7; 8 bases map to TRBD1. Specimen: PBMCs. This TCR derives from a female donor in good health and CMV-seronegative. The CDR3 DNA is TGTGCCAGCAGCCTTGACAGGGGAAGTCGTAAGCAGTACTTC. Protein sequence: CASSLDRGSRKQYF.